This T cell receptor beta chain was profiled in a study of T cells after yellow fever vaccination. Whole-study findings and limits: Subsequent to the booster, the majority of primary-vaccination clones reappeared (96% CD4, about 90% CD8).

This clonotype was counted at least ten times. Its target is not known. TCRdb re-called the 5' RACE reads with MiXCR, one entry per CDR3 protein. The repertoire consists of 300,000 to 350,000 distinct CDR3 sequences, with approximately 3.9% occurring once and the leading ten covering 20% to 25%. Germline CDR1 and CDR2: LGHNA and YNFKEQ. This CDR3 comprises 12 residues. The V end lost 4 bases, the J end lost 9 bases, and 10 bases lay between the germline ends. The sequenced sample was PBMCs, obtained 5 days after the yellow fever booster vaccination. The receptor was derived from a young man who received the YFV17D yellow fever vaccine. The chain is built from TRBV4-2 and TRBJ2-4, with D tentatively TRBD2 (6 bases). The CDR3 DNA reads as TGTGCCAGCAGCCCTAGCGTAGGCATTCAGTACTTC. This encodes CASSPSVGIQYF.